What follows is one T cell receptor (beta chain) and its context. In the source study's methods: Reference gene primer amplification yielded estimated nucleated cell counts. Libraries were prepared by immunoSEQ multiplex PCR; TCRdb keeps only in-frame clonotypes and omits some of them. The V and J calls and clone size were taken over from that table, and D and trimming were inferred from the DNA. The top ten clones hold roughly 1.4% of a sample with 400,000 to 500,000 clones, just over 85% of them seen once. Trimming stripped 6 bases from V and 1 base from J, with 12 bases between. Germline CDR1 and CDR2: MDHEN and SYDVKM. The CDR3 has 14 amino acids. The entry originates in a study of blood T cell repertoires in COVID-19. About the study: The samples span acute and convalescent COVID-19 from the United States, Italy and Spain. Sources were T cells, B-cell-depleted T cells, or PBMCs; the material itself was cDNA or gDNA.

Material: peripheral blood. V usage is TRBV28 and J usage is TRBJ2-5, with TRBD1 as a possible D gene (6 bases). The receptor was derived from a woman aged 25 to 39 with active or convalescent COVID-19. The CDR3 is CASSGQPRQETQYF. In nucleotides, the CDR3 is TGTGCCAGCAGCGGACAGCCCCGCCAAGAGACCCAGTACTTC.